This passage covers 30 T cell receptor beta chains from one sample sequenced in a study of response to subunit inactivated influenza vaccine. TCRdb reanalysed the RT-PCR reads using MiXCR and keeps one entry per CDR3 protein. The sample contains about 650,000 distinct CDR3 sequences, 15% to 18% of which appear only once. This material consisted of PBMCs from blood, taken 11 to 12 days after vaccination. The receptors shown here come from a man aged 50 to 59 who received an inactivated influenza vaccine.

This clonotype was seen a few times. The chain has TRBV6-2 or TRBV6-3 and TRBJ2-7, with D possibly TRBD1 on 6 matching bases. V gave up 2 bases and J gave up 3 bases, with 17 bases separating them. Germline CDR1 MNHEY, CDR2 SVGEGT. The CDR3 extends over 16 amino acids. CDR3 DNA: TGTGCCAGCAGTTACGCCTTCGGGGACACCCACTACGAGCAGTACTTC. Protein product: CASSYAFGDTHYEQYF.

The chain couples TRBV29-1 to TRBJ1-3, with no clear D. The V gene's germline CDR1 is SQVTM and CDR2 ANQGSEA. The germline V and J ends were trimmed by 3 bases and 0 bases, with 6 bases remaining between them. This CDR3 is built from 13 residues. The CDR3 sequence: CSVEVISGNTIYF. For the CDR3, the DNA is TGCAGCGTTGAGGTGATCTCTGGAAACACCATATATTTT.

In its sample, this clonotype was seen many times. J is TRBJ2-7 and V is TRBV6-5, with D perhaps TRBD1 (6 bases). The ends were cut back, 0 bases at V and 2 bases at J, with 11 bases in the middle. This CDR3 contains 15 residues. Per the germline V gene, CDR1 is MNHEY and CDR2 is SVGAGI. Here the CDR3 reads CASSYSGGSAYEQYF. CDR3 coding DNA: TGTGCCAGCAGTTACTCAGGGGGTTCTGCCTACGAGCAGTACTTC.

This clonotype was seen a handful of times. CDR3: CASSESRGTGTEAFF. CDR3 DNA: TGCGCCAGCAGTGAGTCCCGGGGGACGGGCACTGAAGCTTTCTTT. The genes are TRBV10-1 and TRBJ1-1; a weak D match, TRBD1 (5 bases). The germline gives CDR1 WNHNN, CDR2 SYGVQD (reference sequence). CDR3 length: 15 residues. Trimming removed 0 bases at V and 4 bases at J, with 12 bases between.

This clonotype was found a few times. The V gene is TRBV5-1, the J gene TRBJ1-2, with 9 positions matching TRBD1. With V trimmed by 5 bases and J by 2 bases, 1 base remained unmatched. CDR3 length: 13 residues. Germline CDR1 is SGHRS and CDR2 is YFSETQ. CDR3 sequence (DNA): TGCGCCAGCAGAGGACAGGGGAACTATGGCTACACCTTC. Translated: CASRGQGNYGYTF.

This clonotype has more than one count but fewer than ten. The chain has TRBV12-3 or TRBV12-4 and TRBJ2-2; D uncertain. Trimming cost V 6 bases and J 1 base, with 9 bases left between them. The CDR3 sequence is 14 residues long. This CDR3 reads CASREDGNTGELFF. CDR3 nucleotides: TGTGCCAGCAGAGAGGACGGGAACACCGGGGAGCTGTTTTTT.

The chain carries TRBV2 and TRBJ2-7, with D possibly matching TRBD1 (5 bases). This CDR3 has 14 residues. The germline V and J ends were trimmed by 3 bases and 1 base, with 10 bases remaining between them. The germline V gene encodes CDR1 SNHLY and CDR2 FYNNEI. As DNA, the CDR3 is TGTGCCAGCAGTGATGTAAACAGGTCCTACGAGCAGTACTTC. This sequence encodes CASSDVNRSYEQYF.

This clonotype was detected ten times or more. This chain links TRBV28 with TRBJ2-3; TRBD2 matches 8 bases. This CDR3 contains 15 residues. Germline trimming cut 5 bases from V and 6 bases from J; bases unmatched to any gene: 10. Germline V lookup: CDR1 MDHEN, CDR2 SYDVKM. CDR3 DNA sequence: TGTGCCAGCAGTACGTTCGGGACTAGGAGCGATACGCAGTATTTT. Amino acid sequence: CASSTFGTRSDTQYF.

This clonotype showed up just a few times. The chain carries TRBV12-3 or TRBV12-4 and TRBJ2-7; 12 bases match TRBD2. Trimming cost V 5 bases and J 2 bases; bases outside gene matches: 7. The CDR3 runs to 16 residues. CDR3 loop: CASSAGGLAGTYEQYF. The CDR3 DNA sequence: TGTGCCAGCAGTGCGGGGGGACTAGCGGGTACCTACGAGCAGTACTTC.

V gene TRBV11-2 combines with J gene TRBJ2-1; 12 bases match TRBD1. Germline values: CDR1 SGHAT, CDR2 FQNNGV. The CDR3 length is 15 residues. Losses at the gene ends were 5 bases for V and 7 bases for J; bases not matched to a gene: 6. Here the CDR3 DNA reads TGTGCCAGCAGCGCCGGGACAGGGGGCTGGAATGAGCAGTTCTTC. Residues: CASSAGTGGWNEQFF.

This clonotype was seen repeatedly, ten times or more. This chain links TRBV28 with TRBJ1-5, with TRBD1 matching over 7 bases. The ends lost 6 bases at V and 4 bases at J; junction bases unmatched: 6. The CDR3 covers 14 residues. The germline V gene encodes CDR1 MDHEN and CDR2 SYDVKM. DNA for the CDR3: TGTGCCAGCAGGGGGACAGAACCAAATCAGCCCCAGCATTTT. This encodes CASRGTEPNQPQHF.

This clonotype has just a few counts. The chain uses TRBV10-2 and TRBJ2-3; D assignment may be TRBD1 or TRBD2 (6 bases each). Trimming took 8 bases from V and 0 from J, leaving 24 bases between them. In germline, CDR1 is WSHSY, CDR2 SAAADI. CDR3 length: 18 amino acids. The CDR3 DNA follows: TGCGCCAGCTCGATCAGGGGTAGCGGCGTCTTTAGCACAGATACGCAGTATTTT. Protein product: CASSIRGSGVFSTDTQYF.

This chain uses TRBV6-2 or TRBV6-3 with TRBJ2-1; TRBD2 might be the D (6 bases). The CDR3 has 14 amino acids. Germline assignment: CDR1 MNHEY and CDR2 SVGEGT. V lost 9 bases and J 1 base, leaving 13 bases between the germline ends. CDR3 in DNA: TGTGCCAGTCGTATGGGGGGATCCTACAATGAGCAGTTCTTC. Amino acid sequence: CASRMGGSYNEQFF.

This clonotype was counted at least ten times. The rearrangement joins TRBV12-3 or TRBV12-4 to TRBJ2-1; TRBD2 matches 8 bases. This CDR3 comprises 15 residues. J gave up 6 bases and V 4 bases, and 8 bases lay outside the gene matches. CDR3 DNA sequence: TGTGCCAGCAGTTCTTTAGCGGGATTGGGCAATGAGCAGTTCTTC. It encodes CASSSLAGLGNEQFF.

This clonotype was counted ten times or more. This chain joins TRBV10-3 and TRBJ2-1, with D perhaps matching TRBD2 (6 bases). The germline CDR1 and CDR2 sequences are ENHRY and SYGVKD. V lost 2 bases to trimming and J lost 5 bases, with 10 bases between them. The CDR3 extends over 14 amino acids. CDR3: CAISERERNNEQFF. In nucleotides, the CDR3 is TGTGCCATCAGTGAGCGGGAGCGCAACAATGAGCAGTTCTTC.

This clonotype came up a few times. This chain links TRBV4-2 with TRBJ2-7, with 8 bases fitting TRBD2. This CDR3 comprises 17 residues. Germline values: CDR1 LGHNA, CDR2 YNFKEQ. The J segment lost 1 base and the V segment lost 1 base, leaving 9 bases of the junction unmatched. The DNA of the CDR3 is TGTGCCAGCAGCCAAGGAAGGGGACTAGTCAAATCCTACGAGCAGTACTTC. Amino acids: CASSQGRGLVKSYEQYF.

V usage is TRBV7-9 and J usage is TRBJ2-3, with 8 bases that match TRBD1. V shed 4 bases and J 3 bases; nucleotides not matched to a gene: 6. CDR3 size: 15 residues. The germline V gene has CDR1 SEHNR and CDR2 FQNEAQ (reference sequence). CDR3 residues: CASSSWTGSTDTQYF. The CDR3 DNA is TGTGCCAGCAGCTCTTGGACAGGGTCGACAGATACGCAGTATTTT.

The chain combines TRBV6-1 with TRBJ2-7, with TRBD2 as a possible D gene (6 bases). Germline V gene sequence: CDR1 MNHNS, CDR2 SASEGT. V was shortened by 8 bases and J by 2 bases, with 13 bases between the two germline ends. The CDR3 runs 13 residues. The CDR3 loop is CASWGDGTYEQYF. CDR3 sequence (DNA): TGTGCCAGCTGGGGGGACGGAACCTACGAGCAGTACTTC.

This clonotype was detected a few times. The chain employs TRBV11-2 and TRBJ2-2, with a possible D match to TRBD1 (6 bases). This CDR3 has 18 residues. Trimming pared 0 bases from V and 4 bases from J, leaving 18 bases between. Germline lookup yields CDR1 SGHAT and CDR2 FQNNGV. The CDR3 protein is CASSLDQGDRSGTGELFF. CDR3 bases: TGTGCCAGCAGCTTAGATCAAGGCGACAGGTCGGGCACCGGGGAGCTGTTTTTT.

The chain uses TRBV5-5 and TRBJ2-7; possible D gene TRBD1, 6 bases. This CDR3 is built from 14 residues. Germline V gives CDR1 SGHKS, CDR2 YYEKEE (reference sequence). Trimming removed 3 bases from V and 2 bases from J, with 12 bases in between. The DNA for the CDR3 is TGTGCCAGCAGCTCGGGACACGACACCTACGAGCAGTACTTC. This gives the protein CASSSGHDTYEQYF.

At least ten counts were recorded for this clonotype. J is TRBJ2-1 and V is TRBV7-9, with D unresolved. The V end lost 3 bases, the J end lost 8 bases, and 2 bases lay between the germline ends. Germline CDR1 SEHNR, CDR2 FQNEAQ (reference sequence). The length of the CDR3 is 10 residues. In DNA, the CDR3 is TGTGCCAGCAGCTTTCATGAGCAGTTCTTC. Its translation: CASSFHEQFF.

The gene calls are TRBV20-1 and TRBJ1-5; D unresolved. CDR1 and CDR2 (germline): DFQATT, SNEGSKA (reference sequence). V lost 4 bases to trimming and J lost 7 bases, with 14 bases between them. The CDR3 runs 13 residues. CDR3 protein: CSAIPFPDQPQHF. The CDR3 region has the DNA TGCAGTGCTATTCCCTTCCCGGACCAGCCCCAGCATTTT.

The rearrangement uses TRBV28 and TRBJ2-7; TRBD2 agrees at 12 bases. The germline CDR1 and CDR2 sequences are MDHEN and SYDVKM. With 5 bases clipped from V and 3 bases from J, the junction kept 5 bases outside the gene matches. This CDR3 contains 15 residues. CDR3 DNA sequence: TGTGCCAGCAGTGCTAGCGGGAGGGCTCTCTACGAGCAGTACTTC. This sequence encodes CASSASGRALYEQYF. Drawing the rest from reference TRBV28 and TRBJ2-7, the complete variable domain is DVKVTQSSRYLVKRTGEKVFLECVQDMDHENMFWYRQDPGLGLRLIYFSYDVKMKEKGDIPEGYSVSREKKERFSLILESASTNQTSMYLCASSASGRALYEQYFGPGTRLTVT.

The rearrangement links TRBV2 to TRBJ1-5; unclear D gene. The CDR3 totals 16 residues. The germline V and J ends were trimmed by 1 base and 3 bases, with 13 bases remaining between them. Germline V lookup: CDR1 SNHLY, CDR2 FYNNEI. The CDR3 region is CASSEDSPSLNQPQHF. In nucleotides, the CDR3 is TGTGCCAGCAGTGAAGACTCCCCATCCCTCAATCAGCCCCAGCATTTT. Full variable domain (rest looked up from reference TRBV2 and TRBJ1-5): EPEVTQTPSHQVTQMGQEVILRCVPISNHLYFYWYRQILGQKVEFLVSFYNNEISEKSEIFDDQFSVERPDGSNFTLKIRSTKLEDSAMYFCASSEDSPSLNQPQHFGDGTRLSIL.

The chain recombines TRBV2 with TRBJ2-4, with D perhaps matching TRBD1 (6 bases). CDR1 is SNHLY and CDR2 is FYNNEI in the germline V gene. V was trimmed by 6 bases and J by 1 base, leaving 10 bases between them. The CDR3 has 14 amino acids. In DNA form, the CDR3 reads TGTGCCAGCAGAGAGGGGGAGGCCAAAAACATTCAGTACTTC. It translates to CASREGEAKNIQYF. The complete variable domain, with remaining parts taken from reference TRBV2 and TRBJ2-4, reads EPEVTQTPSHQVTQMGQEVILRCVPISNHLYFYWYRQILGQKVEFLVSFYNNEISEKSEIFDDQFSVERPDGSNFTLKIRSTKLEDSAMYFCASREGEAKNIQYFGAGTRLSVL.

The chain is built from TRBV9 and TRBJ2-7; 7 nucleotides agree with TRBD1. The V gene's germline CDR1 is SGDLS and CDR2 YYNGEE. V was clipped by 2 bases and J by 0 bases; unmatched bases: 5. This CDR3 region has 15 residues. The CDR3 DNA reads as TGTGCCAGCAGCGTCGCGACAGGGAGCTCCTACGAGCAGTACTTC. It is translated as CASSVATGSSYEQYF. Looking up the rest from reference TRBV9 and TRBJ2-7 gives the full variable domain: DSGVTQTPKHLITATGQRVTLRCSPRSGDLSVYWYQQSLDQGLQFLIQYYNGEERAKGNILERFSAQQFPDLHSELNLSSLELGDSALYFCASSVATGSSYEQYFGPGTRLTVT.

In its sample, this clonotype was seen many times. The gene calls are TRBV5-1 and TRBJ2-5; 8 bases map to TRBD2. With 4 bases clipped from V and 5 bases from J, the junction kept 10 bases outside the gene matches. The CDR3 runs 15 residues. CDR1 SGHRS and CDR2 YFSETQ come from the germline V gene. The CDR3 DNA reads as TGCGCCAGCAGCGGAACCGGGACTAGGAAGGAGACCCAGTACTTC. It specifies CASSGTGTRKETQYF.

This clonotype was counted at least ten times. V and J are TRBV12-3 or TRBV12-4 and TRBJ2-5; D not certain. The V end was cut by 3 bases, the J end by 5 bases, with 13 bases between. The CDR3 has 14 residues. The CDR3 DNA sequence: TGTGCCAGCAGTTTGCCGCAGGCCGCCGAGACCCAGTACTTC. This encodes CASSLPQAAETQYF.

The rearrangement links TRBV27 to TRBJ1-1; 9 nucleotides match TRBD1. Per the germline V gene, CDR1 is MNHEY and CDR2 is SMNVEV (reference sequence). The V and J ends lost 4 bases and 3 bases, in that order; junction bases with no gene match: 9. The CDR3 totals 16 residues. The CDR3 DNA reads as TGTGCCAGCAGTTGGCGGGCGACAGGGGGTCACACTGAAGCTTTCTTT. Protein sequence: CASSWRATGGHTEAFF.

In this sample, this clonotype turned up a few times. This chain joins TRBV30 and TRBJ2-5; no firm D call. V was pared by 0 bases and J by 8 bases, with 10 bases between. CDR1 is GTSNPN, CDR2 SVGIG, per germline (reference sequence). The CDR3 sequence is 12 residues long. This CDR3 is CAWSVQSLTQYF. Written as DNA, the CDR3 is TGTGCCTGGAGTGTACAAAGCCTCACCCAGTACTTC.